This T cell receptor (beta chain) appears in the sequencing data of a study of blood T cells in healthy people across ages. Notes on the study in general: TCR beta diversity tracked closely with naive T cell percentage.

This CDR3 is 17 amino acids long. Looked up from germline, CDR1 is LGHNA and CDR2 is YSLEER. V was pared by 4 bases and J by 1 base, with 16 bases between. PCR was performed a second time for roughly 7 to 12 cycles using a sample-barcoded 5' primer and a J-beta primer mix. TCRdb called the 5' RACE reads again in MiXCR, with one record for every CDR3 protein. The sample yields roughly 860,000 distinct CDR3 sequences, approximately 65% seen once. For this clonotype: What it recognizes is unknown.

Sequences were obtained from blood. The sequence was obtained from a young man in good health. The chain recombines TRBV4-3 with TRBJ2-2; a possible D gene is TRBD2 (5 bases). In nucleotides, the CDR3 is TGCGCCAGCAGCCTGTCCTTTGGAGGAGGGAACACCGGGGAGCTGTTTTTT. It codes for CASSLSFGGGNTGELFF.